Listed below are T cell receptor beta chains from one sample, sequenced in a study of T cell responses to AZD1222 COVID-19 vaccine. Some clones are missing from TCRdb's copy, which holds only in-frame ones; the method was immunoSEQ multiplex PCR. Seen here are over 130,000 clones, about nine tenths observed once, and the top ten hold roughly 5%. Sample: peripheral blood, taken on day 0 of AZD1222 vaccination. The receptors shown here come from an adult in good health. The CDR3 runs from the conserved cysteine through the conserved F or W. The D gene is left open where the match is weak. The size field is filled for only some rows; it gives once, few, many or a size class.

v_gene	abundance	d_gene	len	j_gene	CDR3aa	CDR3nt
TRBV12-3/TRBV12-4	few	.	13	TRBJ1-5	CASSFNSNQPQHF	TGTGCCAGCAGTTTTAATAGCAATCAGCCCCAGCATTTT
TRBV28	.	.	15	TRBJ1-4	CASNDPGTTNEKLFF	TGTGCCAGCAACGACCCGGGAACAACTAATGAAAAACTGTTTTTT
TRBV2	.	.	14	TRBJ1-2	CASSEDTGNYGYTF	TGTGCCAGCAGTGAGGACACTGGAAACTATGGCTACACCTTC
TRBV11-2	once	.	11	TRBJ1-2	CASKRDYGYTF	TGTGCCAGCAAAAGGGATTATGGCTACACCTTC
TRBV19	.	.	13	TRBJ1-1	CASSPSGKTEAFF	TGTGCCAGTAGCCCCAGTGGGAAAACTGAAGCTTTCTTT
TRBV3-1/TRBV3-2	few	.	17	TRBJ2-7	CASSQESYGLSGYEQYF	TGTGCCAGCAGCCAAGAATCCTATGGGTTATCGGGCTACGAGCAGTACTTC
TRBV18	.	.	14	TRBJ1-1	CASSPQGDRTEAFF	TGTGCCAGCTCACCACAGGGTGATAGGACTGAAGCTTTCTTT
TRBV5-4	.	TRBD1	15	TRBJ1-2	CASSLEPQGDYGYTF	TGTGCCAGCAGCTTGGAACCTCAGGGGGACTATGGCTACACCTTC
TRBV18	.	TRBD2	18	TRBJ2-1	CASSPPSSGGTHYNEQFF	TGTGCCAGCTCACCACCGTCTAGCGGGGGCACCCACTACAATGAGCAGTTCTTC
TRBV24-1	.	.	15	TRBJ1-2	CATSDSAGDNYGYTF	TGTGCCACCAGTGATTCCGCAGGGGACAACTATGGCTACACCTTC
TRBV29-1	.	TRBD1	17	TRBJ2-6	CSVSPFDRVTGANVLTF	TGCAGCGTTTCCCCCTTCGACAGGGTCACTGGGGCCAACGTCCTGACTTTC
TRBV27	once	.	14	TRBJ1-4	CASSFRLRNEKLFF	TGTGCCAGCAGTTTCAGACTACGAAATGAAAAACTGTTTTTT
TRBV10-1	.	.	13	TRBJ1-1	CASSRTVITEAFF	TGCGCCAGCAGTAGGACAGTGATCACTGAAGCTTTCTTT
TRBV13	.	.	16	TRBJ2-1	CASSLGGAVAYNEQFF	TGTGCCAGCAGCTTAGGGGGGGCCGTAGCCTACAATGAGCAGTTCTTC
TRBV6-6	once	.	14	TRBJ2-5	CACTTGHRGKTQYF	TGTGCCTGTACAACAGGCCACCGAGGGAAGACCCAGTACTTC
TRBV27	.	.	19	TRBJ1-5	CASSALTGIYLLSNQPQHF	TGTGCCAGCAGTGCACTCACGGGAATTTATTTACTTAGCAATCAGCCCCAGCATTTT
TRBV12-3/TRBV12-4	.	.	12	TRBJ1-1	CASSPEWTEAFF	TGTGCCAGCAGTCCGGAATGGACTGAAGCTTTCTTT
TRBV2	.	TRBD1	15	TRBJ1-6	CASSYQGANNSPLHF	TGTGCCAGCAGCTACCAGGGGGCAAATAATTCACCCCTCCACTTT
TRBV6-2/TRBV6-3	.	.	13	TRBJ2-7	CASSYSRQSEQYF	TGTGCCAGCAGTTACTCCCGACAGAGCGAGCAGTACTTC
TRBV2	.	.	16	TRBJ1-1	CASSEALSAENTEAFF	TGTGCCAGCAGTGAAGCGCTTTCAGCCGAGAACACTGAAGCTTTCTTT
TRBV3-1/TRBV3-2	.	TRBD1	16	TRBJ1-1	CASRAQGRVRNTEAFF	TGTGCCAGCAGAGCACAGGGGCGCGTTAGGAACACTGAAGCTTTCTTT
TRBV20-1	.	.	13	TRBJ1-1	CSASKTVNTEAFF	TGCAGTGCTAGTAAGACAGTGAACACTGAAGCTTTCTTT
TRBV9	.	.	16	TRBJ2-3	CASSPPDMTSTDTQYF	TGTGCCAGCAGCCCCCCCGACATGACTAGCACAGATACGCAGTATTTT
TRBV28	.	.	16	TRBJ2-7	CASSLISGGVGYEQYF	TGTGCCAGCAGTTTAATCTCTGGGGGAGTCGGCTACGAGCAGTACTTC
TRBV5-6	.	TRBD2	16	TRBJ2-5	CASSLATSGFQETQYF	TGTGCCAGCAGCTTGGCTACTAGCGGATTCCAAGAGACCCAGTACTTC
TRBV7-9	.	TRBD1	17	TRBJ2-7	CASSPRGDRGRTYEQYF	TGTGCCAGCAGCCCGCGTGGGGACAGGGGAAGGACCTACGAGCAGTACTTC
TRBV12-3/TRBV12-4	few	.	12	TRBJ1-2	CASSLFKDGYTF	TGTGCCAGCAGTTTATTCAAGGACGGCTACACCTTC
TRBV28	.	.	12	TRBJ1-1	CASSSPYTEAFF	TGTGCCAGCAGTAGTCCGTACACTGAAGCTTTCTTT
TRBV5-1	.	TRBD1	13	TRBJ2-7	CASSLQGWREQYF	TGCGCCAGCAGCTTACAGGGGTGGCGCGAGCAGTACTTC
TRBV27	.	.	14	TRBJ1-6	CASTRTVYNSPLHF	TGTGCCAGCACCCGGACAGTCTATAATTCACCCCTCCACTTT
TRBV3-1/TRBV3-2	.	.	12	TRBJ2-7	CASSQGKYGQYF	TGTGCCAGCAGCCAAGGGAAGTACGGGCAGTACTTC
TRBV29-1	once	.	10	TRBJ1-3	CAFSGNTIYF	TGCGCGTTCTCTGGAAACACCATATATTTT
TRBV6-5	.	.	15	TRBJ1-2	CASSYGAEANYGYTF	TGTGCCAGCAGTTACGGGGCAGAAGCTAACTATGGCTACACCTTC
TRBV6-5	.	.	15	TRBJ2-7	CASTPRIGSSYEQYF	TGTGCCAGCACCCCCCGTATTGGTTCCTCCTACGAGCAGTACTTC
TRBV27	.	.	13	TRBJ1-2	CASSFGEGYGYTF	TGTGCCAGCAGTTTTGGGGAGGGGTATGGCTACACCTTC
TRBV28	.	.	11	TRBJ1-5	CASSESWPQHF	TGTGCCAGCAGTGAGTCGTGGCCCCAGCATTTT
TRBV7-7	.	TRBD2	12	TRBJ2-5	CASMGGGETQYF	TGTGCTAGCATGGGCGGGGGTGAGACCCAGTACTTC
TRBV19	.	.	14	TRBJ1-6	CASIALGTHSPLHF	TGTGCCAGTATAGCTCTTGGAACCCATTCACCCCTCCACTTT
TRBV6-1	.	.	13	TRBJ1-2	CASSDTGSLFYTF	TGTGCCAGCAGTGATACGGGATCTTTATTCTACACCTTC
TRBV7-2	.	.	15	TRBJ1-1	CASSLAGELVTEAFF	TGTGCCAGCAGCTTAGCGGGGGAGTTAGTCACTGAAGCTTTCTTT